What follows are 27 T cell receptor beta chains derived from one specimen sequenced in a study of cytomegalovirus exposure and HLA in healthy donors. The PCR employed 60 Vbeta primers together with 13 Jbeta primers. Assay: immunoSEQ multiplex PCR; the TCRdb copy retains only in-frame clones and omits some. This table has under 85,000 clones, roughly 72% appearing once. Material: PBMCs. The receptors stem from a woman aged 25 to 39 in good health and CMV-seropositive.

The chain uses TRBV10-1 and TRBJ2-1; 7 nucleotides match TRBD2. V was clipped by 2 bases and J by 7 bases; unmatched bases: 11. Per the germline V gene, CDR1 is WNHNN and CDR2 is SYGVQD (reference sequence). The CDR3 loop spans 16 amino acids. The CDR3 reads CASSEIGGGPENEQFF. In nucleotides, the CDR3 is TGCGCCAGCAGTGAGATCGGGGGAGGGCCAGAGAATGAGCAGTTCTTC.

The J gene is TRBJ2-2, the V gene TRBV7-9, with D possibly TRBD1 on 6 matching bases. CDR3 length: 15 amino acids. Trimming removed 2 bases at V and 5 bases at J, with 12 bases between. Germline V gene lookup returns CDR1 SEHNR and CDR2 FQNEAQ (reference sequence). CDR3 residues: CASSLRDTGTGELFF. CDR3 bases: TGTGCCAGCAGCTTACGGGACACGGGAACCGGGGAGCTGTTTTTT. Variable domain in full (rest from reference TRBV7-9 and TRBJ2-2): DTGVSQNPRHKITKRGQNVTFRCDPISEHNRLYWYRQTLGQGPEFLTYFQNEAQLEKSRLLSDRFSAERPKGSFSTLEIQRTEQGDSAMYLCASSLRDTGTGELFFGEGSRLTVL.

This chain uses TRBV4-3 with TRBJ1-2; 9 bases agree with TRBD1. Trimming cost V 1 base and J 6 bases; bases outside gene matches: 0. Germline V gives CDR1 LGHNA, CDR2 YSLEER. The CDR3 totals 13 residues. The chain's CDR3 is CASSQGTGDGYTF. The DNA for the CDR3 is TGCGCCAGCAGCCAAGGGACAGGGGATGGCTACACCTTC.

Written as DNA, the CDR3 is TGTGCCTGGAGTCGGGACAGGGGAACTGAAGCTTTCTTT. It encodes CAWSRDRGTEAFF. The chain is built from TRBV30 and TRBJ1-1, with 10 nucleotides matching TRBD1. CDR3 size: 13 residues. Trimming took 2 bases from V and 5 from J; bases not matched to a gene: 2. Germline assignment: CDR1 GTSNPN and CDR2 SVGIG (reference sequence).

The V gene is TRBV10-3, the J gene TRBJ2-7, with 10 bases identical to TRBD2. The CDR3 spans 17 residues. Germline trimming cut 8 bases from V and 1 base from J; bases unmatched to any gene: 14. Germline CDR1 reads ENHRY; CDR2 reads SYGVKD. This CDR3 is CAIWTPGLATRSYEQYF. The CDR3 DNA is TGTGCCATCTGGACCCCGGGACTAGCGACTCGTTCCTACGAGCAGTACTTC.

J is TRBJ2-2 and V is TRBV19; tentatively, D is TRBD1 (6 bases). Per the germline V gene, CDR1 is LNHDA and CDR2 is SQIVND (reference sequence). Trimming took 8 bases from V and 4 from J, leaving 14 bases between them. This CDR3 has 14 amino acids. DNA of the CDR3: TGTGCCAGTTCTAAGACAGGCACCACCGGGGAGCTGTTTTTT. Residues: CASSKTGTTGELFF.

The DNA for the CDR3 is TGTGCCAGCAGCTTACGCGGCCAATATGAAGCTTTCTTT. Amino acids: CASSLRGQYEAFF. The V call is TRBV11-1, the J call TRBJ1-1; unclear D gene. Trimming left V 2 bases short and J 7 bases short, with 11 bases between. The CDR3 is made up of 13 amino acids. Germline V gene sequence: CDR1 SGHAT, CDR2 FQDESV (reference sequence).

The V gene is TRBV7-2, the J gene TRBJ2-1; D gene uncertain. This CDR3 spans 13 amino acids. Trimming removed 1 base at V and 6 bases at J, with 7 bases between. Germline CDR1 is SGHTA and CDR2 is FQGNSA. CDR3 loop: CASSLGRPNEQFF. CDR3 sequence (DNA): TGTGCCAGCAGCTTAGGCAGGCCCAATGAGCAGTTCTTC.

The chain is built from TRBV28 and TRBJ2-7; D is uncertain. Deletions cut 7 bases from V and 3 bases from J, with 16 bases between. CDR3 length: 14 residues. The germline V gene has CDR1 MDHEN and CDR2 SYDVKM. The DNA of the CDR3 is TGTGCCAGCAAAATATTTCCAGAACACTACGAGCAGTACTTC. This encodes CASKIFPEHYEQYF.

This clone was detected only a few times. In DNA, the CDR3 is TGTGCCAGCAGCCAAGATTTGTGGGGAGGCGGGGAGCTGTTTTTT. Translation: CASSQDLWGGGELFF. The chain couples TRBV4-2 to TRBJ2-2; tentatively, D is TRBD2 (6 bases). CDR3 size: 15 residues. Germline values: CDR1 LGHNA, CDR2 YNFKEQ. With 0 bases removed from V and 7 bases from J, the gap between germline ends came to 12 bases.

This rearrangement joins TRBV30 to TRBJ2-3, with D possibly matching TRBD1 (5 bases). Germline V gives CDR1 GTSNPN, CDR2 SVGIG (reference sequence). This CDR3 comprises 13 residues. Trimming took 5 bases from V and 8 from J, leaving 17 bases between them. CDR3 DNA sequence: TGTGCCTGGCAAGACAGTTTTCAGAGTACGCAGTATTTT. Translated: CAWQDSFQSTQYF.

CDR3 loop: CASSSQGYEQYF. The CDR3 DNA follows: TGTGCCAGCAGTTCACAGGGATACGAGCAGTACTTC. The chain links TRBV6-1 to TRBJ2-7; D may be TRBD1 (6 bases). The CDR3 has 12 residues. V lost 5 bases and J 4 bases, leaving 9 bases between the germline ends. CDR1 and CDR2 from the germline V gene are MNHNS and SASEGT.

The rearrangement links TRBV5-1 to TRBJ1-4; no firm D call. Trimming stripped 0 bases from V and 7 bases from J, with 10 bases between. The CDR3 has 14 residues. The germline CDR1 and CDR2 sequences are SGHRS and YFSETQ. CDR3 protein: CASSLALLSEKLFF. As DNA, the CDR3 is TGCGCCAGCAGCTTGGCCCTCCTGAGTGAAAAACTGTTTTTT.

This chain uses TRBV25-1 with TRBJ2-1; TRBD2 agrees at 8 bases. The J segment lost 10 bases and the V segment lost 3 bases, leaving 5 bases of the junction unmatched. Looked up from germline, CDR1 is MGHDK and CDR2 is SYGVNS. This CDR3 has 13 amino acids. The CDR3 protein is CASSESRLAEQFF. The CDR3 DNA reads TGTGCCAGCAGTGAGTCTCGACTAGCGGAGCAGTTCTTC.

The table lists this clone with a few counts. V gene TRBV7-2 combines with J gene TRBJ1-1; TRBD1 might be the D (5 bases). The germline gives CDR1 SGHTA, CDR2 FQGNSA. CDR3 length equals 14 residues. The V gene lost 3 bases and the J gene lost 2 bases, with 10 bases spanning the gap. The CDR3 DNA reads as TGTGCCAGCAGCTTTTCGACAGCCAACACTGAAGCTTTCTTT. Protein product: CASSFSTANTEAFF.

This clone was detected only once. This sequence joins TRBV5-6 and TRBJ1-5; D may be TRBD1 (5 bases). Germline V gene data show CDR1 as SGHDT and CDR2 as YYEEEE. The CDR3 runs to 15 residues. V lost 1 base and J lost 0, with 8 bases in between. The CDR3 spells CASSLRQNSNQPQHF. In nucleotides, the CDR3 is TGTGCCAGCAGCTTGCGACAGAATAGCAATCAGCCCCAGCATTTT.

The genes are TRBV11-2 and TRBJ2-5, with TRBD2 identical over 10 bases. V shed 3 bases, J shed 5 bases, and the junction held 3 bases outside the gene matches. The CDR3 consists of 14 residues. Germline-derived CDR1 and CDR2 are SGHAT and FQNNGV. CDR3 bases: TGTGCCAGCAGCTTCAGTAGCGGGGGGGAGACCCAGTACTTC. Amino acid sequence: CASSFSSGGETQYF.

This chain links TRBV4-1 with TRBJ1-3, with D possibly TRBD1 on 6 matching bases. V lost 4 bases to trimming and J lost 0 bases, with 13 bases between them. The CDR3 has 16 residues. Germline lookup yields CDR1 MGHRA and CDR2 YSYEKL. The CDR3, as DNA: TGCGCCAGCAGCCCGAGGGACATTAGCTCTGGAAACACCATATATTTT. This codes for CASSPRDISSGNTIYF.

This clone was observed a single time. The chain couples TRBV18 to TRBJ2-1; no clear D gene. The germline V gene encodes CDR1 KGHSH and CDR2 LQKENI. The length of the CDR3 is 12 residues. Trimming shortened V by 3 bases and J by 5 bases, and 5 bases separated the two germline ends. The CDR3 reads CASSPKNNEQFF. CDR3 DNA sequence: TGTGCCAGCTCACCCAAAAACAATGAGCAGTTCTTC.

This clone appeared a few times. The CDR3 protein is CASSLSLAVNTDTQYF. DNA of the CDR3: TGCGCCAGCAGCTTGTCCCTAGCCGTAAACACAGATACGCAGTATTTT. V gene TRBV5-1 combines with J gene TRBJ2-3; perhaps TRBD2 as D (5 bases). The germline V gene encodes CDR1 SGHRS and CDR2 YFSETQ. Deletions cut 1 base from V and 2 bases from J, with 14 bases between. This CDR3 contains 16 residues.

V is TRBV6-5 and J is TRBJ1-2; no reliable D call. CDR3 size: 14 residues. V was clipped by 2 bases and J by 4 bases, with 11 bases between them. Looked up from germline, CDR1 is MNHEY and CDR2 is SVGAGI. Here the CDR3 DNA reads TGTGCCAGCAGTTACGCATCCCGGGGCTATGGCTACACCTTC. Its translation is CASSYASRGYGYTF.

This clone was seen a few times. The CDR3 spells CSAPLTEAFF. In DNA, the CDR3 is TGCAGTGCCCCGTTAACTGAAGCTTTCTTT. The rearrangement uses TRBV20-1 and TRBJ1-1; D is uncertain. This CDR3 has 10 amino acids. Germline CDR1 DFQATT, CDR2 SNEGSKA (reference sequence). V lost 6 bases and J 5 bases, leaving 7 bases between the germline ends.

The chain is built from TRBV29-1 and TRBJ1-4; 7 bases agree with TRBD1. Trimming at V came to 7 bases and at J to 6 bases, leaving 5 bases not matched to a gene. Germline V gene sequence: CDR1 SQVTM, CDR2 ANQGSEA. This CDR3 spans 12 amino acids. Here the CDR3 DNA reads TGCAGCGGCAGGGGGTCCGATGAAAAACTGTTTTTT. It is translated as CSGRGSDEKLFF.

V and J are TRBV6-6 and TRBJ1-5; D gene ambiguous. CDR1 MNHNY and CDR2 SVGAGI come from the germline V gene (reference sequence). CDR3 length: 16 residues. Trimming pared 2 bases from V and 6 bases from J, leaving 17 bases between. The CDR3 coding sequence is TGTGCCAGCAGTTACGGAAGGCAGCGTTGGCCTCAGCCCCAGCATTTT. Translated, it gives CASSYGRQRWPQPQHF.

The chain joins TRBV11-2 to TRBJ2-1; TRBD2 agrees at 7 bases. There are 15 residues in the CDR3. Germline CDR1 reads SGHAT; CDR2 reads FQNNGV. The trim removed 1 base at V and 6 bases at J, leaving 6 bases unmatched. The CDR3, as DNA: TGTGCCAGCAGCTTAGGGCTAGCGGTTCGCAATGAGCAGTTCTTC. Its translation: CASSLGLAVRNEQFF.

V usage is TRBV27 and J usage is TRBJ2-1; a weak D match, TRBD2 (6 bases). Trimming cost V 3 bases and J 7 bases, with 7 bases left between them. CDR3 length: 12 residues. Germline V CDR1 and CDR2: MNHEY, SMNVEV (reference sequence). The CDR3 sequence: CASSLAGNEQFF. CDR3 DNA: TGTGCCAGCAGTTTGGCGGGAAATGAGCAGTTCTTC.

CDR3 region: CSVEGTGGKNIQYF. CDR3 nucleotides: TGCAGCGTTGAGGGGACAGGGGGCAAAAACATTCAGTACTTC. This sequence joins TRBV29-1 and TRBJ2-4; 11 bases align to TRBD1. This CDR3 region has 14 residues. Germline CDR1 reads SQVTM; CDR2 reads ANQGSEA. After removal of 3 bases from V and 3 bases from J, the junction contained 1 base not matched to a gene. Full variable domain (missing parts from reference TRBV29-1 and TRBJ2-4): SAVISQKPSRDICQRGTSLTIQCQVDSQVTMMFWYRQQPGQSLTLIATANQGSEATYESGFVIDKFPISRPNLTFSTLTVSNMSPEDSSIYLCSVEGTGGKNIQYFGAGTRLSVL.